These 15 T cell receptor beta chains were all obtained from the same sample, sequenced in a study of blood T cells in healthy people across ages. It was with a sample-barcoded 5' primer and a J-beta primer mix that a second PCR of roughly 7 to 12 cycles was run. TCRdb itself ran the 5' RACE reads through MiXCR, one entry per CDR3 protein. Among 750,000 to 1,000,000 distinct CDR3 sequences listed, roughly 28% were seen once. This sample also belongs to another study, concerning T cells of mothers and their children.

Sequenced material: blood. These TCRs come from a woman aged 40 to 49 in good health.

J is TRBJ1-2 and V is TRBV20-1; 7 nucleotides line up with TRBD1. Germline CDR1 reads DFQATT; CDR2 reads SNEGSKA (reference sequence). The CDR3 runs to 14 residues. Trimming at V came to 0 bases and at J to 7 bases, leaving 8 bases not matched to a gene. The CDR3 DNA reads as TGCAGTGCTAGAGATCAGGCAGGGGGACGTGGCTACACCTTC. Translated: CSARDQAGGRGYTF.

This clonotype has only a few counts. The J gene is TRBJ2-7, the V gene TRBV11-1, with TRBD2 identical over 14 bases. This CDR3 is 15 amino acids long. Per germline, CDR1 SGHAT and CDR2 FQDESV (reference sequence). V trimming: 2 bases; J trimming: 5 bases; junction bases outside the gene matches: 2. The CDR3 here is CASSLRGLAGDEQYF. The DNA for the CDR3 is TGTGCCAGCAGCTTACGGGGACTAGCGGGGGACGAGCAGTACTTC.

A remark on this clonotype: This may stem from a read error, because a much larger clone lies one nucleotide away. The chain combines TRBV10-3 with TRBJ2-5, with unresolved D. The DNA end lines up better with TRBJ2-7; the J call may be wrong. This CDR3 has 12 residues. Germline CDR1 reads ENHRY; CDR2 reads SYGVKD. The CDR3 sequence: CAVSDMDHEQYF. In nucleotides, the CDR3 is TGTGCCGTCAGTGATATGGACCACGAGCAGTACTTC.

This clonotype was seen ten or more times. The chain has TRBV3-1 and TRBJ2-1; TRBD2 agrees at 13 bases. Losses at the gene ends were 5 bases for V and 4 bases for J; bases not matched to a gene: 5. The germline V gene has CDR1 LGHDT and CDR2 YNNKEL (reference sequence). The CDR3 has 16 residues. The DNA for the CDR3 is TGTGCCAGCAGCAAAACGACTAGCGGGGGGTACAATGAGCAGTTCTTC. Its translation: CASSKTTSGGYNEQFF.

This clonotype was seen at least ten times. The rearrangement uses TRBV7-9 and TRBJ1-5, with D maybe TRBD1 (5 bases). The CDR3 runs to 15 residues. The V gene's germline CDR1 is SEHNR and CDR2 FQNEAQ (reference sequence). V was shortened by 5 bases and J by 2 bases, with 13 bases between the two germline ends. The CDR3 bases are TGTGCCAGCAGCCCCCCGTCGGGGGGCAATCAGCCCCAGCATTTT. Its translation is CASSPPSGGNQPQHF.

This clonotype has just a few counts. The V call is TRBV29-1, the J call TRBJ2-3; D might be TRBD1 or TRBD2, each matching 7 bases. V gave up 0 bases and J gave up 3 bases, with 16 bases separating them. The CDR3 consists of 16 residues. Germline CDR1 and CDR2: SQVTM and ANQGSEA. CDR3 coding DNA: TGCAGCGTTGAAGACCCGGGGAGGGGGCATACAGATACGCAGTATTTT. Translation gives CSVEDPGRGHTDTQYF.

This clonotype was detected only a few times. The chain joins TRBV2 to TRBJ2-7, with D possibly TRBD2 on 5 matching bases. V dropped 5 bases and J dropped 2 bases, with 16 bases sitting between them. The germline gives CDR1 SNHLY, CDR2 FYNNEI. The CDR3 loop spans 15 amino acids. The CDR3 DNA is TGTGCCAGCAGTCGGGAACAGACTCGCACCTACGAGCAGTACTTC. It specifies CASSREQTRTYEQYF.

This clonotype was recorded at least ten times. The gene calls are TRBV9 and TRBJ2-5, with 7 bases lining up with TRBD2. Germline trimming cut 0 bases from V and 5 bases from J; bases unmatched to any gene: 10. Germline CDR1 SGDLS, CDR2 YYNGEE. The CDR3 consists of 16 residues. The CDR3 DNA is TGTGCCAGCAGCGTAGGGTTTAGCGGGTCCGGGGAGACCCAGTACTTC. The encoded protein is CASSVGFSGSGETQYF. Complete variable domain (other parts from reference TRBV9 and TRBJ2-5): DSGVTQTPKHLITATGQRVTLRCSPRSGDLSVYWYQQSLDQGLQFLIQYYNGEERAKGNILERFSAQQFPDLHSELNLSSLELGDSALYFCASSVGFSGSGETQYFGPGTRLLVL.

CDR3 DNA sequence: TGTGCCAGCAGTTACCGGACCTGGGACTATGGCTACACCTTC. Protein sequence: CASSYRTWDYGYTF. This chain connects TRBV6-6 to TRBJ1-2; unclear D gene. CDR3 length: 14 residues. Germline V gene data show CDR1 as MNHNY and CDR2 as SVGAGI (reference sequence). V was pared by 2 bases and J by 3 bases, with 10 bases between.

This clonotype was observed a handful of times. This sequence may be a read error, since a much larger clone differs from it by one base. V is TRBV7-2 and J is TRBJ2-7; the D is unclear. CDR1 is SGHTA, CDR2 FQGNSA, per germline. The CDR3 runs 13 residues. The germline V and J ends were trimmed by 2 bases and 3 bases, with 8 bases remaining between them. In DNA form, the CDR3 reads TGTGCCAGCAGCTTACAGCGAGACTACGAGCAGTACTTC. Encoded protein: CASSLQRDYEQYF.

The chain recombines TRBV2 with TRBJ2-1; a possible D gene is TRBD1 (6 bases). The end of the DNA aligns better with TRBJ2-7, so the J call may be wrong. The CDR3 runs to 14 residues. Germline V gene lookup returns CDR1 SNHLY and CDR2 FYNNEI. CDR3 bases: TGTGCCACGACTTCCGGGACACTCTACAATGAGCAGTACTTC. Its protein product is CATTSGTLYNEQYF.

This clonotype was observed many times. Written as DNA, the CDR3 is TGCAGTCTCATACGGGGGAACCAAGAGACCCAGTACTTC. This codes for CSLIRGNQETQYF. This sequence joins TRBV20-1 and TRBJ2-5, with D tentatively TRBD2 (6 bases). V was shortened by 8 bases and J by 0 bases, with 13 bases between the two germline ends. This CDR3 is 13 amino acids long. CDR1 is DFQATT and CDR2 is SNEGSKA in the germline V gene (reference sequence).

Comments on this clonotype: The junction departs from germline at one end; a sequencing error may be responsible. The CDR3 reads CRGNNRGYYGHTF. The CDR3 bases are TGCAGGGGAAATAACAGGGGGTACTATGGCCACACCTTT. The chain recombines TRBV20-1 with TRBJ1-2, with 8 bases lining up with TRBD1. Germline V lookup: CDR1 DFQATT, CDR2 SNEGSKA (reference sequence). The CDR3 sequence is 13 residues long.

The sample holds many counts of this clonotype. This chain joins TRBV28 and TRBJ2-7; 7 bases are shared with TRBD1. Germline V gives CDR1 MDHEN, CDR2 SYDVKM. V shed 7 bases and J 3 bases; nucleotides not matched to a gene: 3. The CDR3 contains 12 residues. The CDR3, as DNA: TGTGCCAGCACATCAGGGGGCTACGAGCAGTACTTC. Translating it yields CASTSGGYEQYF.

Concerning this clonotype itself: A read error may explain this, as a much larger clone is one base away. The chain carries TRBV7-3 and TRBJ2-6; D perhaps matches TRBD2 (6 bases). The V and J ends lost 5 bases and 1 base respectively, with 18 bases between them. This CDR3 has 18 amino acids. Per germline, CDR1 SGHTA and CDR2 FQGTGA. This CDR3 is CASSPRDGDSSGANVLTF. For the CDR3, the DNA is TGTGCCAGCAGCCCGAGAGACGGGGACTCATCTGGGGCCAACGTCCTGACTTTC. The full variable domain, with the rest looked up from reference TRBV7-3 and TRBJ2-6, is GAGVSQTPSNKVTEKGKYVELRCDPISGHTALYWYRQSLGQGPEFLIYFQGTGAADDSGLPNDRFFAVRPEGSVSTLKIQRTERGDSAVYLCASSPRDGDSSGANVLTFGAGSRLTVL.